Presented here are 24 T cell receptor beta chains from one specimen sequenced in a study of cytomegalovirus exposure and HLA in healthy donors (dated by TCRdb to the late 2010s). The library was made by the immunoSEQ multiplex PCR assay. For the multiplex PCR, a mixture combining 60 forward primers for TCR Vbeta segments and 13 reverse primers for TCR Jbeta segments was used. Imported from immuneACCESS, the table was reduced by TCRdb to in-frame sequences with V and J called. These copies leave out some clones; in studies compared against another copy, an unresolved V gene accounts for under half, and the cause of the remainder is not known. A total of some 200,000 clones appear in this sample, roughly 83% of them only once. Jointly, the top ten make up roughly 0.66% of the sample. The source material was PBMCs. These receptors were collected from a boy aged 2 to 9 in good health and CMV-seronegative.

The chain couples TRBV10-1 to TRBJ1-2, with 8 bases fitting TRBD1. The ends lost 10 bases at V and 3 bases at J; junction bases unmatched: 7. There are 13 residues in the CDR3. The V gene's germline CDR1 is WNHNN and CDR2 SYGVQD (reference sequence). The CDR3 DNA sequence: TGCGCCACCAGCCCGGACAGGGACTATGGCTACACCTTC. It encodes CATSPDRDYGYTF.

The chain links TRBV6-6 to TRBJ1-3; 7 nucleotides line up with TRBD1. CDR3 size: 15 residues. The ends lost 5 bases at V and 1 base at J; junction bases unmatched: 5. CDR1 and CDR2 from the germline V gene are MNHNY and SVGAGI (reference sequence). CDR3 sequence reads: CASSTGDESGNTIYF. DNA of the CDR3: TGTGCCAGCAGTACAGGGGATGAGTCTGGAAACACCATATATTTT.

The gene calls are TRBV7-6 and TRBJ2-7; TRBD2 matches at 13 bases. Germline-derived CDR1 and CDR2 are SGHVS and FNYEAQ. CDR3 size: 17 residues. The J segment lost 0 bases and the V segment lost 5 bases, leaving 7 bases of the junction unmatched. The CDR3 region is CASSPGLAGKSSYEQYF. CDR3 nucleotides: TGTGCCAGCAGCCCGGGACTAGCGGGAAAAAGCTCCTACGAGCAGTACTTC.

This chain links TRBV5-4 with TRBJ1-4; the D is unclear. The CDR3 is made up of 14 amino acids. Germline CDR1 SGHNT, CDR2 YYREEE (reference sequence). Trimming stripped 1 base from V and 6 bases from J, with 10 bases between. DNA for the CDR3: TGTGCCAGCAGCTTGAGGCAGGCTGATGAAAAACTGTTTTTT. Protein product: CASSLRQADEKLFF.

V and J are TRBV2 and TRBJ1-2; weak D call: TRBD1 (5 bases). The CDR3 is 14 amino acids. CDR1 and CDR2 from the germline V gene are SNHLY and FYNNEI. Deletions cut 3 bases from V and 1 base from J, with 9 bases between. This chain's CDR3 is CASSERGGNYGYTF. In nucleotides, the CDR3 is TGTGCCAGCAGTGAGCGGGGGGGTAACTATGGCTACACCTTC.

The chain combines TRBV7-9 with TRBJ2-3, with 7 bases lining up with TRBD2. Germline CDR1 and CDR2: SEHNR and FQNEAQ (reference sequence). The J segment lost 6 bases and the V segment lost 1 base, leaving 10 bases of the junction unmatched. The CDR3 length is 16 residues. CDR3 bases: TGTGCCAGCAGCTTAGGACGGGGAGGGTTAAGTGATACGCAGTATTTT. It encodes CASSLGRGGLSDTQYF.

V is TRBV27 and J is TRBJ2-7; 8 bases are a match to TRBD2. The ends lost 4 bases at V and 6 bases at J; junction bases unmatched: 11. Germline CDR1 and CDR2: MNHEY and SMNVEV (reference sequence). CDR3 length equals 15 residues. The CDR3, as DNA: TGTGCCAGCAGTTGGCAGCGGGAGAGCCGCGGCGAGCAGTACTTC. Residues: CASSWQRESRGEQYF.

The V gene is TRBV6-1, the J gene TRBJ2-3, with TRBD2 matching 8 bases. CDR3 length equals 15 residues. CDR1 is MNHNS, CDR2 SASEGT, per germline. The V segment lost 5 bases and the J segment 2 bases; nucleotides outside the gene matches: 6. The CDR3, as DNA: TGTGCCAGCAGTATTACGGGAGGGGCCACAGATACGCAGTATTTT. This encodes CASSITGGATDTQYF.

This chain uses TRBV4-1 with TRBJ1-1, with 7 bases lining up with TRBD1. With 4 bases clipped from V and 6 bases from J, the junction kept 11 bases outside the gene matches. Germline V gene data show CDR1 as MGHRA and CDR2 as YSYEKL. The CDR3 extends over 15 amino acids. CDR3 nucleotide sequence: TGCGCCAGCAGCCCCTGGGGGCAGGGGGTTTCTGAAGCTTTCTTT. Its protein product is CASSPWGQGVSEAFF.

About this clone: The junction does not match germline at one end; this may be a read error. The V and J genes are TRBV7-9 and TRBJ2-3; D might be TRBD1 (7 bases). This CDR3 contains 16 residues. CDR1 is SEHNR and CDR2 is FQNEAQ in the germline V gene (reference sequence). DNA for the CDR3: TGTTCCAGCAGCCAACACGCGGGACAGAGCACAGATACGCAGTATTTT. Its translation: CSSSQHAGQSTDTQYF.

The genes are TRBV7-9 and TRBJ2-4; 12 bases align to TRBD2. The J segment lost 3 bases and the V segment lost 5 bases, leaving 8 bases of the junction unmatched. The V gene's germline CDR1 is SEHNR and CDR2 FQNEAQ (reference sequence). The CDR3 is made up of 17 amino acids. The CDR3 loop is CASSLWTSGAGKNIQYF. The CDR3 DNA sequence: TGTGCCAGCAGCCTATGGACTAGCGGGGCGGGCAAAAACATTCAGTACTTC. Drawing the rest from reference TRBV7-9 and TRBJ2-4, the complete variable domain is DTGVSQNPRHKITKRGQNVTFRCDPISEHNRLYWYRQTLGQGPEFLTYFQNEAQLEKSRLLSDRFSAERPKGSFSTLEIQRTEQGDSAMYLCASSLWTSGAGKNIQYFGAGTRLSVL.

V is TRBV5-4 and J is TRBJ2-5, with D possibly matching TRBD1 (6 bases). The J call may be wrong; the DNA end is better matched by TRBJ2-7. This CDR3 region has 13 residues. Germline V gene lookup returns CDR1 SGHNT and CDR2 YYREEE (reference sequence). The CDR3 is CASSTTQGYEQYF. Written as DNA, the CDR3 is TGTGCCAGCAGCACCACACAGGGTTACGAGCAGTACTTC.

This chain connects TRBV7-6 to TRBJ2-5; a weak D match, TRBD1 (6 bases). CDR3 length: 15 amino acids. Per the germline V gene, CDR1 is SGHVS and CDR2 is FNYEAQ. The V gene lost 11 bases and the J gene lost 2 bases, with 21 bases spanning the gap. CDR3: CASAETGLGQETQYF. Here the CDR3 DNA reads TGTGCCTCGGCGGAAACAGGGCTTGGACAAGAGACCCAGTACTTC.

The chain is built from TRBV27 and TRBJ2-7, with 10 bases matching TRBD2. The V gene's germline CDR1 is MNHEY and CDR2 SMNVEV (reference sequence). V gave up 5 bases and J gave up 2 bases; unmatched junction bases: 6. The CDR3 is 15 residues long. The DNA for the CDR3 is TGTGCCAGCAGTCACCAACTAGCGGGACCCTACGAGCAGTACTTC. This translates into CASSHQLAGPYEQYF.

The genes are TRBV7-3 and TRBJ1-5; possible D gene TRBD1, 5 bases. Trimming cost V 10 bases and J 2 bases, with 12 bases left between them. CDR1 SGHTA and CDR2 FQGTGA come from the germline V gene. There are 13 residues in the CDR3. This CDR3 reads CAIEWGGNQPQHF. The CDR3 DNA reads TGTGCCATCGAGTGGGGGGGCAATCAGCCCCAGCATTTT.

This chain joins TRBV19 and TRBJ1-1, with D perhaps TRBD1 (6 bases). Trimming removed 4 bases at V and 0 bases at J, with 15 bases between. The CDR3 has 16 amino acids. The germline gives CDR1 LNHDA, CDR2 SQIVND (reference sequence). CDR3 DNA: TGTGCCAGTAGTAGCGGACAGCTACTAATGAACACTGAAGCTTTCTTT. It translates to CASSSGQLLMNTEAFF.

The rearrangement joins TRBV4-1 to TRBJ1-4, with a possible D match to TRBD1 (5 bases). CDR3 size: 16 residues. CDR1 and CDR2 (germline): MGHRA, YSYEKL. Trimming cost V 2 bases and J 12 bases, with 22 bases left between them. The CDR3 protein is CASSQIVGPVGGELFF. The CDR3 DNA follows: TGCGCCAGCAGCCAAATCGTGGGGCCAGTGGGGGGTGAACTGTTTTTT.

The chain has TRBV11-2 and TRBJ2-2; the match to TRBD1 covers 11 bases. CDR3 size: 16 residues. V was pared by 5 bases and J by 4 bases, with 6 bases of the junction left unmatched. From germline, CDR1 is SGHAT and CDR2 FQNNGV. Here the CDR3 reads CASSPWDRGGTGELFF. The CDR3 DNA sequence: TGTGCCAGCAGCCCTTGGGACAGGGGGGGCACCGGGGAGCTGTTTTTT.

This rearrangement joins TRBV10-2 to TRBJ2-7; 8 bases are shared with TRBD1. From germline, CDR1 is WSHSY and CDR2 SAAADI. The V gene end was trimmed by 8 bases and the J gene end by 2 bases; junction bases not matched to a gene: 14. The CDR3 is made up of 16 amino acids. The CDR3 DNA is TGCGCCAGCGGGCAGGCTGGGACAGGCAAGCCCTACGAGCAGTACTTC. It codes for CASGQAGTGKPYEQYF.

The chain has TRBV19 and TRBJ2-2, with TRBD2 matching 7 bases. The germline V gene encodes CDR1 LNHDA and CDR2 SQIVND (reference sequence). The CDR3 has 13 residues. J lost 5 bases, V lost 8 bases, and 5 bases had no gene match. For the CDR3, the DNA is TGTGCCAGTGCGGGGGAAACTACCGGGGAGCTGTTTTTT. Residues: CASAGETTGELFF.

The chain carries TRBV4-1 and TRBJ2-2, with TRBD1 as a possible D gene (6 bases). V lost 4 bases to trimming and J lost 5 bases, with 17 bases between them. There are 16 residues in the CDR3. Looked up from germline, CDR1 is MGHRA and CDR2 is YSYEKL. The CDR3 is CASSRSPSGVTGELFF. The CDR3 DNA reads as TGCGCCAGCAGCCGCAGTCCGTCAGGGGTGACCGGGGAGCTGTTTTTT.

The chain carries TRBV27 and TRBJ2-5; 9 bases align to TRBD2. CDR3 size: 16 residues. The germline gives CDR1 MNHEY, CDR2 SMNVEV (reference sequence). Trimming cost V 0 bases and J 5 bases; bases outside gene matches: 7. CDR3 coding DNA: TGTGCCAGCAGTTTATCAGGTGGACTAGCGTTGGAGACCCAGTACTTC. It translates to CASSLSGGLALETQYF.

The V gene is TRBV10-3, the J gene TRBJ2-1; D is perhaps TRBD2 (5 bases). This CDR3 is 12 amino acids long. V gave up 11 bases and J gave up 6 bases, with 14 bases separating them. Looked up from germline, CDR1 is ENHRY and CDR2 is SYGVKD. CDR3 protein: CAVDAGANEQFF. Here the CDR3 DNA reads TGTGCCGTAGATGCGGGCGCCAATGAGCAGTTCTTC.

The V gene is TRBV19, the J gene TRBJ2-1; D remains unclear. Germline assignment: CDR1 LNHDA and CDR2 SQIVND (reference sequence). The CDR3 runs to 12 residues. V lost 1 base and J lost 8, with 6 bases in between. CDR3 DNA sequence: TGTGCCAGTAGTATAGGGCGGTATGAGCAGTTCTTC. Translated: CASSIGRYEQFF.